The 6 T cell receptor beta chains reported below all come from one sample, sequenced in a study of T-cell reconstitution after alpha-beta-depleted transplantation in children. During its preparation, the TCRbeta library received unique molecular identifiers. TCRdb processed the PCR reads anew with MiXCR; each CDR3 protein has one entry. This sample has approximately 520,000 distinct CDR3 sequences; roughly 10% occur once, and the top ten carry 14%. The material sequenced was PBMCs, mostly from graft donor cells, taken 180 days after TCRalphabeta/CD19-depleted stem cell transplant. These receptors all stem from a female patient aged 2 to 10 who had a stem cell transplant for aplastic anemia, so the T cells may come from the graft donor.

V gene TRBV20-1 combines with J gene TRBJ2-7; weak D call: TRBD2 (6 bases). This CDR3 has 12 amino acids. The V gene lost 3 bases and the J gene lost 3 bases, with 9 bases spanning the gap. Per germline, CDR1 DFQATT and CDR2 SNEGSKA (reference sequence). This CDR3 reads CSASGSGYEQYV. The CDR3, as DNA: TGCAGTGCTAGCGGGAGCGGCTACGAGCAGTACGTC.

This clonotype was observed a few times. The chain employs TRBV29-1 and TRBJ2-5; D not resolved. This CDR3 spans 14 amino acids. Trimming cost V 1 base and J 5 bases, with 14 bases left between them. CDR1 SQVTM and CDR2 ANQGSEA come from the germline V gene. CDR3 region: CSVEGLVGWETQYF. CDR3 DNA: TGCAGCGTTGAAGGTCTAGTTGGATGGGAGACCCAGTACTTC.

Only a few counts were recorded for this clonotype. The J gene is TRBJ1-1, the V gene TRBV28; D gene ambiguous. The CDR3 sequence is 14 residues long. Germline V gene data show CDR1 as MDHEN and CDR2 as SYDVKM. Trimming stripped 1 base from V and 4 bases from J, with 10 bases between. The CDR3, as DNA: TGTGCCAGCAGTTTATATGGGGTTGGCACTGAAGCTTTCTTT. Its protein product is CASSLYGVGTEAFF.

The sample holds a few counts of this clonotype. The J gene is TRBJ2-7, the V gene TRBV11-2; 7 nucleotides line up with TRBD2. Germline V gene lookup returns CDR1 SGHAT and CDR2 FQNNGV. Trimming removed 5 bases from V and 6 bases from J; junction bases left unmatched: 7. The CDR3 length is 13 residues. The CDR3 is CASSVTREGEQYF. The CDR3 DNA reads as TGTGCCAGCAGCGTCACCAGGGAGGGCGAGCAGTACTTC. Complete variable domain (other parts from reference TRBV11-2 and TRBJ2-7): EAGVAQSPRYKIIEKRQSVAFWCNPISGHATLYWYQQILGQGPKLLIQFQNNGVVDDSQLPKDRFSAERLKGVDSTLKIQPAKLEDSAVYLCASSVTREGEQYFGPGTRLTVT.

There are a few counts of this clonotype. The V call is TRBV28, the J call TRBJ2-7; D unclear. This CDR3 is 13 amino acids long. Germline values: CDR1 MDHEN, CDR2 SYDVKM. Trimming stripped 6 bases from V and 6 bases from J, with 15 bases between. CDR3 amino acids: CASRPPPHGEQYF. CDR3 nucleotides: TGTGCCAGCAGACCTCCCCCCCACGGCGAGCAGTACTTC.

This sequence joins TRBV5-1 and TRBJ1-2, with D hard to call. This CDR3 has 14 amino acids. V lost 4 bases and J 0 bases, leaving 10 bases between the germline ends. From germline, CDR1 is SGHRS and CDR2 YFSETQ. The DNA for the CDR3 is TGCGCCAGCAGCACCAGAAACCCTAACTATGGCTACACCTTC. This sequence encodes CASSTRNPNYGYTF. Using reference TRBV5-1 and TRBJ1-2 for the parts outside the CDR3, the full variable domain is KAGVTQTPRYLIKTRGQQVTLSCSPISGHRSVSWYQQTPGQGLQFLFEYFSETQRNKGNFPGRFSGRQFSNSRSEMNVSTLELGDSALYLCASSTRNPNYGYTFGSGTRLTVV.